Each of the 8 T cell receptor beta chains below was sequenced from the same sample in a study of blood T cell repertoires in COVID-19. Profiling relied on immunoSEQ multiplex PCR, and the TCRdb table lists in-frame clones only, not all of them. In the table there are around 200,000 clones, about nine tenths of which are singletons. Sequenced: peripheral blood. Source of these receptors: a man aged 40-49 years with acute or convalescent COVID-19.

The gene calls are TRBV11-2 and TRBJ2-2; the D gene is possibly TRBD1 (5 bases). In germline, CDR1 is SGHAT, CDR2 FQNNGV. This CDR3 region has 15 residues. V lost 4 bases and J lost 0, with 9 bases in between. The CDR3 sequence: CASSSWGANTGELFF. The CDR3 bases are TGTGCCAGCAGCTCATGGGGCGCGAACACCGGGGAGCTGTTTTTT.

The chain joins TRBV5-1 to TRBJ1-1, with TRBD1 matching 7 bases. Trimming took 4 bases from V and 1 from J; bases not matched to a gene: 13. Germline V gene sequence: CDR1 SGHRS, CDR2 YFSETQ. There are 17 residues in the CDR3. This chain's CDR3 is CASSLRDEGAQNTEAFF. For the CDR3, the DNA is TGCGCCAGCAGCCTCCGGGACGAGGGGGCACAGAACACTGAAGCTTTCTTT. Full variable domain (missing parts from reference TRBV5-1 and TRBJ1-1): KAGVTQTPRYLIKTRGQQVTLSCSPISGHRSVSWYQQTPGQGLQFLFEYFSETQRNKGNFPGRFSGRQFSNSRSEMNVSTLELGDSALYLCASSLRDEGAQNTEAFFGQGTRLTVV.

This chain links TRBV28 with TRBJ1-2, with 7 positions matching TRBD1. Germline CDR1 reads MDHEN; CDR2 reads SYDVKM. V gave up 6 bases and J gave up 6 bases; unmatched junction bases: 10. CDR3 length: 14 amino acids. CDR3 residues: CASSTPGTVDGYTF. The DNA of the CDR3 is TGTGCCAGCAGCACCCCCGGGACAGTCGATGGCTACACCTTC.

This chain links TRBV2 with TRBJ1-5; possible D gene TRBD1, 5 bases. The length of the CDR3 is 16 residues. In germline, CDR1 is SNHLY, CDR2 FYNNEI. The germline V and J ends were trimmed by 6 bases and 2 bases, with 17 bases remaining between them. The CDR3 DNA reads TGTGCCAGCAGACTTGAAAGGGGTCGCGGCAATCAGCCCCAGCATTTT. Protein product: CASRLERGRGNQPQHF.

This clone has just one count. The chain combines TRBV30 with TRBJ1-1, with 12 bases matching TRBD1. CDR3 length: 17 residues. Unmatched junction bases numbered 9, after V lost 1 base and J lost 3 bases. Germline lookup yields CDR1 GTSNPN and CDR2 SVGIG (reference sequence). The CDR3 loop is CAWSGDRGQSGDTEAFF. The CDR3 DNA reads as TGTGCCTGGAGTGGGGACAGGGGGCAATCGGGCGACACTGAAGCTTTCTTT.

This clone was found many times. J is TRBJ1-4 and V is TRBV28; TRBD1 aligns across 9 bases. After removal of 5 bases from V and 8 bases from J, the junction contained 9 bases not matched to a gene. This CDR3 contains 15 residues. Germline V gives CDR1 MDHEN, CDR2 SYDVKM. The CDR3, as DNA: TGTGCCAGCAGTCCCCCCGGGACAGGGAGAGAAAAACTGTTTTTT. Translating it yields CASSPPGTGREKLFF.

This clone was observed at least ten times. Other DNA sequences in this specimen translate into the identical CDR3. The DNA of the CDR3 is TGTGCCAGCAGCGAGCGGGGGGTAAACACCGGGGAGCTGTTTTTT. Translated: CASSERGVNTGELFF. The chain is built from TRBV11-2 and TRBJ2-2, with 9 bases lining up with TRBD2. This CDR3 has 15 amino acids. V lost 5 bases to trimming and J lost 2 bases; unmatched junction nucleotides: 3. The germline V gene has CDR1 SGHAT and CDR2 FQNNGV.

V is TRBV9 and J is TRBJ1-1; unclear D gene. The CDR3 loop spans 12 amino acids. Germline V gene data show CDR1 as SGDLS and CDR2 as YYNGEE. Trimming left V 5 bases short and J 1 base short, with 6 bases between. The DNA of the CDR3 is TGTGCCAGCAGTCGTCGGAACACTGAAGCTTTCTTT. It encodes CASSRRNTEAFF. The whole variable domain, filled in from reference TRBV9 and TRBJ1-1, reads DSGVTQTPKHLITATGQRVTLRCSPRSGDLSVYWYQQSLDQGLQFLIQYYNGEERAKGNILERFSAQQFPDLHSELNLSSLELGDSALYFCASSRRNTEAFFGQGTRLTVV.